This TCR beta chain is from a study of read filtering for tumor transcriptome and immune sequencing. Study information: Among patients, some 17 were male and more than 11 female, aged roughly 45 to 80 (mean about 66). Study-level findings and limits: Single-read clonotypes: 80% to 90% of IR-seq clonotypes (approximately 4% of reads), about 75% of RNA-seq clonotypes (under 50% of reads). IR-seq and RNA-seq agreed better without single-read clonotypes.

About this clonotype itself: Its target is not known. This could be a read error, since a much larger clone is one nucleotide away.

Bone marrow was sampled from every patient at the time of active disease. Molecular barcoded adaptors covering alpha/delta and beta/gamma chains were used on about 390 ng RNA. TCRdb re-derived calls from the reads in MiXCR, one entry per CDR3 protein. The data contain around 140,000 distinct CDR3 sequences, roughly an eighth of them seen just once; the ten biggest clones take up around 8.2%. The CDR3 totals 12 residues. The germline CDR1 and CDR2 sequences are GTSNPN and SVGIG (reference sequence). Trimming removed 5 bases from V and 6 bases from J, with 11 bases in between. The clonotype was recovered from a donor at least 40 years old with multiple myeloma. The chain carries TRBV30 and TRBJ2-1, with TRBD2 as a possible D gene (5 bases). What was sequenced was a population of CD138-negative cells sorted from bone marrow. As DNA, the CDR3 is TGTGCCTGGGACTACAACTGCAATGAGCAGTTCTTC. Its translation: CAWDYNCNEQFF.